This TCR beta chain appears in the sequencing data of a study of blood T cells in healthy people across ages. This clonotype appeared a few times. The use of a sample-barcoded 5' primer and a J-beta primer mix characterized a second PCR of roughly 6 to 11 cycles. TCRdb passed the 5' RACE reads through MiXCR, listing each CDR3 protein once. The sample records hundreds of thousands of distinct CDR3 sequences, under 25% being singletons. V shed 0 bases and J 4 bases; nucleotides not matched to a gene: 12. The CDR3 extends over 18 amino acids. The germline CDR1 and CDR2 sequences are DFQATT and SNEGSKA (reference sequence).

This TCR came from a man in his 70s in good health. The chain employs TRBV20-1 and TRBJ1-2; 12 nucleotides align to TRBD1. Sequenced: blood. CDR3 sequence: CSARDQGDRGPPGYGYTF. The CDR3 DNA reads TGCAGTGCTAGAGATCAGGGGGACAGGGGGCCCCCGGGCTATGGCTACACCTTC.